Listed below are T cell receptor beta chains from one sample, sequenced in a study of blood T cell repertoires in COVID-19. Some clones are missing from TCRdb's copy, which holds only in-frame ones; the method was immunoSEQ multiplex PCR. The sample gives roughly 260,000 clones, roughly nine tenths of which show up once; approximately 4.3% is in the top ten. Sequencing was carried out using peripheral blood. Receptors originate from a man aged 60 to 69 who had recovered from COVID-19. Each CDR3 is given with its conserved first and last residue. A D gene is named only where the DNA matches it firmly. Clone size is not always given. Where it is, it says once, few, many or a class for expanded clones.

v_gene	abundance	j_gene	d_gene	CDR3aa	CDR3nt
TRBV6-2/TRBV6-3	-	TRBJ1-2	TRBD1	CASSYSGQGVNGYTF	TGTGCCAGCAGTTACTCTGGACAGGGAGTAAATGGCTACACCTTC
TRBV6-6	-	TRBJ1-1	TRBD1	CASSFGTGDTEAFF	TGTGCCAGCAGTTTCGGGACAGGGGACACTGAAGCTTTCTTT
TRBV2	-	TRBJ2-6	TRBD2	CASSGRGDWGANVLTF	TGTGCCAGCAGTGGCCGGGGGGATTGGGGGGCCAACGTCCTGACTTTC
TRBV7-3	-	TRBJ2-3	-	CASSLYPRNTDTQYF	TGTGCCAGCAGCTTATATCCCAGGAACACAGATACGCAGTATTTT
TRBV7-2	-	TRBJ2-7	-	CASSLEGTPLYEQYF	TGTGCCAGCAGCTTAGAAGGGACACCCCTCTACGAGCAGTACTTC
TRBV19	-	TRBJ1-5	-	CASSAGQPQHF	TGTGCCAGTAGTGCGGGTCAGCCCCAGCATTTT
TRBV19	-	TRBJ1-4	TRBD1	CASARQGATNEKLFF	TGTGCCAGTGCCCGACAGGGGGCAACTAATGAAAAACTGTTTTTT
TRBV5-1	-	TRBJ1-4	-	CASSLPDNEKLFF	TGCGCCAGCAGCTTGCCAGATAATGAAAAACTGTTTTTT
TRBV2	-	TRBJ1-2	TRBD1	CASTPTVGQNYGYTF	TGTGCCAGCACCCCGACCGTGGGACAGAACTATGGCTACACCTTC
TRBV18	once	TRBJ2-3	-	CASSPPRTVPTDTQYF	TGTGCCAGCTCACCGCCTAGGACAGTACCCACAGATACGCAGTATTTT
TRBV11-2	-	TRBJ1-2	-	CASSFGRGGGYTF	TGTGCCAGCAGCTTTGGCCGGGGAGGGGGCTACACCTTC
TRBV30	-	TRBJ1-1	-	CAWTQGGTEAFF	TGTGCCTGGACCCAGGGAGGCACTGAAGCTTTCTTT
TRBV18	-	TRBJ2-2	TRBD1	CASSPLPPGQGNTGELFF	TGTGCCAGCTCACCGCTACCACCGGGACAGGGGAACACCGGGGAGCTGTTTTTT
TRBV19	-	TRBJ1-5	-	CASTRGSNQPQHF	TGTGCCAGTACAAGGGGAAGCAATCAGCCCCAGCATTTT
TRBV19	-	TRBJ1-1	-	CASSIEERGPAFF	TGTGCCAGTAGTATAGAGGAGCGGGGCCCGGCTTTCTTT
TRBV19	few	TRBJ1-5	TRBD1	CASSSLRGRQPQHF	TGTGCCAGTAGTTCCCTCAGGGGGCGTCAGCCCCAGCATTTT
TRBV14	-	TRBJ2-1	-	CASSQDRYNEQFF	TGTGCCAGCAGCCAAGACAGGTACAATGAGCAGTTCTTC
TRBV7-9	-	TRBJ2-5	TRBD1	CASSLGTGAMQTQYF	TGTGCCAGCAGCTTAGGGACAGGGGCCATGCAGACCCAGTACTTC
TRBV7-3	-	TRBJ2-2	TRBD2	CASSLTPGLRNTGELFF	TGTGCCAGCAGCTTAACGCCGGGACTAAGAAACACCGGGGAGCTGTTTTTT
TRBV30	-	TRBJ2-1	TRBD2	CAWQILDSGGFNNEQFF	TGTGCCTGGCAAATCCTCGATAGCGGGGGGTTCAACAATGAGCAGTTCTTC
TRBV9	-	TRBJ2-2	-	CASSVFPGMNTGELFF	TGTGCCAGCAGCGTTTTCCCTGGCATGAACACCGGGGAGCTGTTTTTT
TRBV10-2	-	TRBJ1-2	-	CASRITGSDGYTF	TGCGCCAGCAGGATCACAGGGTCGGACGGCTACACCTTC
TRBV24-1	once	TRBJ2-5	TRBD2	CATSDSGTSEKETQYF	TGTGCCACCAGTGATTCCGGGACTAGCGAAAAAGAGACCCAGTACTTC
TRBV27	-	TRBJ2-1	TRBD2	CASSLSALAGGPLGEQFF	TGTGCCAGCAGTTTATCAGCGTTAGCGGGGGGGCCACTAGGTGAGCAGTTCTTC
TRBV6-4	-	TRBJ2-6	TRBD1	CASSDSIGGTTKSGANVLTF	TGTGCCAGCAGTGACTCGATAGGGGGCACTACGAAGAGTGGGGCCAACGTCCTGACTTTC
TRBV11-3	-	TRBJ1-6	TRBD1	CASSRQGTGAPLHF	TGTGCCAGCAGCCGACAGGGGACCGGGGCACCCCTCCACTTT
TRBV29-1	-	TRBJ2-1	-	CSVGSADNEQFF	TGCAGCGTCGGTAGCGCCGACAATGAACAGTTCTTC
TRBV19	-	TRBJ2-4	TRBD1	CASSPQGAKNIQYF	TGTGCCAGTAGCCCACAGGGGGCCAAAAACATTCAGTACTTC
TRBV3-1/TRBV3-2	-	TRBJ2-3	TRBD2	CASSPTGGSTDTQYF	TGTGCCAGCAGCCCGACGGGGGGGTCAACAGATACGCAGTATTTT
TRBV7-2	-	TRBJ2-1	TRBD2	CASSFGLAGGDEQFF	TGTGCCAGCAGCTTTGGACTAGCGGGGGGCGATGAGCAGTTCTTC
TRBV30	-	TRBJ1-3	-	CAWSRGAEGNTIYF	TGTGCCTGGAGTAGGGGCGCGGAGGGAAACACCATATATTTT
TRBV12-3/TRBV12-4	-	TRBJ2-3	-	CASSPSTDTQYF	TGTGCCAGCAGTCCAAGCACAGATACGCAGTATTTT
TRBV9	-	TRBJ2-3	-	CASSGPWGTPSSTDTQYF	TGTGCCAGCAGCGGACCTTGGGGGACACCATCGAGCACAGATACGCAGTATTTT
TRBV5-5	-	TRBJ1-5	TRBD1	CASSLRQGVQPQHF	TGTGCCAGCAGCTTGAGACAGGGGGTTCAGCCCCAGCATTTT
TRBV6-2/TRBV6-3	-	TRBJ1-3	-	CASSFPTGSGNTIYF	TGTGCCAGCAGTTTCCCGACAGGCTCTGGAAACACCATATATTTT
TRBV6-5	-	TRBJ1-6	-	CASRWTTNNSPLHF	TGTGCCAGCAGGTGGACAACCAATAATTCACCCCTCCACTTT
TRBV19	-	TRBJ1-6	-	CASSNSRDRWDYNSPLHF	TGTGCCAGTAGTAATTCTCGCGACAGGTGGGACTATAATTCACCCCTCCACTTT
TRBV19	-	TRBJ2-7	TRBD1	CASSMRDRGREQYF	TGTGCCAGTAGTATGCGGGACAGGGGGCGTGAGCAGTACTTC
TRBV9	-	TRBJ2-3	-	CASSALNPSTDTQYF	TGTGCCAGCAGCGCCCTAAACCCTAGCACAGATACGCAGTATTTT
TRBV6-5	-	TRBJ1-2	-	CASRVQGNYGYTF	TGTGCCAGCAGAGTACAGGGTAACTATGGCTACACCTTC
TRBV10-3	-	TRBJ1-2	TRBD1	CAIRRDRELDGYTF	TGTGCCATCAGAAGGGACAGGGAACTGGATGGCTACACCTTC
TRBV5-1	-	TRBJ1-5	TRBD1	CASSLRPGTGDQPQHF	TGCGCCAGCAGCTTAAGACCAGGGACAGGCGATCAGCCCCAGCATTTT
TRBV10-3	-	TRBJ1-3	TRBD1	CAIRAWGQGTGNTIYF	TGTGCCATCAGAGCCTGGGGACAGGGTACCGGAAACACCATATATTTT
TRBV20-1	once	TRBJ2-5	-	CSAAGEETQYF	TGCAGTGCTGCAGGGGAAGAGACCCAGTACTTC
TRBV9	-	TRBJ1-6	TRBD1	CASSGRQGNSPLHF	TGTGCCAGCAGCGGACGACAGGGTAATTCACCCCTCCACTTT
TRBV6-5	-	TRBJ2-1	TRBD1	CASRAGTGNNEQFF	TGTGCCAGCAGAGCCGGGACAGGGAACAATGAGCAGTTCTTC
TRBV6-5	-	TRBJ2-1	-	CASSPRGGNEQFF	TGTGCCAGCAGTCCGAGGGGGGGCAATGAGCAGTTCTTC
TRBV3-1/TRBV3-2	-	TRBJ1-6	-	CASSQPPGSPLHF	TGTGCCAGCAGCCAGCCCCCGGGTTCACCCCTCCACTTT
TRBV5-6	-	TRBJ2-2	TRBD1	CASSLGTGTGKLFF	TGTGCCAGCAGCTTGGGGACAGGTACCGGGAAGCTGTTTTTT
TRBV6-5	-	TRBJ2-7	TRBD1	CASSSSGTGGREQYF	TGTGCCAGCAGTTCCTCCGGGACAGGGGGCAGGGAGCAGTACTTC
TRBV5-8	-	TRBJ1-1	-	CASSSPLVTEAFF	TGTGCCAGCAGCTCCCCTCTCGTCACTGAAGCTTTCTTT
TRBV5-1	-	TRBJ1-5	TRBD1	CASSYGTGDNQPQHF	TGCGCCAGCAGTTACGGGACAGGGGATAATCAGCCCCAGCATTTT
TRBV5-3	-	TRBJ2-3	TRBD2	CARSLKGLAGTPLTDTQYF	TGTGCCAGAAGCCTGAAGGGACTAGCGGGGACTCCCCTCACAGATACGCAGTATTTT
TRBV29-1	-	TRBJ1-2	TRBD1	CSATGDNYGYTF	TGCAGCGCTACAGGGGATAACTATGGCTACACCTTC
TRBV7-2	-	TRBJ2-4	TRBD1	CASSLGGSGQRFSIQYF	TGTGCCAGCAGCTTAGGTGGGTCGGGACAGCGATTTAGCATTCAGTACTTC
TRBV25-1	-	TRBJ1-2	TRBD1	CASSVNRGTYGYTF	TGTGCCAGCAGTGTGAACAGGGGAACCTATGGCTACACCTTC
TRBV5-1	-	TRBJ2-7	TRBD1	CASSSKPGQAYEQYF	TGCGCCAGCAGCTCCAAACCGGGACAGGCCTACGAGCAGTACTTC
TRBV5-1	-	TRBJ2-1	-	CASKGESSYNEQFF	TGCGCCAGCAAGGGAGAGTCATCCTACAATGAGCAGTTCTTC
TRBV7-9	few	TRBJ1-1	-	CASRPTTLNTEAFF	TGTGCCAGCAGACCGACAACGTTAAACACTGAAGCTTTCTTT